This section outlines one TCR beta chain sequence together with its context. What it binds is unknown. Clones were sequenced by immunoSEQ multiplex PCR, and TCRdb holds only the in-frame ones, with some missing. The sample consists of around 39,000 clones, approximately 89% of them appearing once. There are 16 residues in the CDR3. Germline V gene lookup returns CDR1 SGDLS and CDR2 YYNGEE. Losses at the gene ends were 0 bases for V and 6 bases for J; bases not matched to a gene: 3. The data derive from a study of T cells in localized non-small cell lung cancer. General study points: Uninvolved neighboring lung showed the greatest T cell clonality, exceeding tumor. Among the top 100 tumor clones, a median around 62 appeared in adjacent lung. Sequencing was restricted to one tumor region; therefore, heterogeneity remains possible.

The receptor comes from a woman aged 40-75 years with stage I lung adenocarcinoma. The chain carries TRBV9 and TRBJ2-1, with 13 bases fitting TRBD2. The specimen was peripheral blood, collected before any cancer treatment. The CDR3 region is CASSVGLAGGGNEQFF. CDR3 sequence (DNA): TGTGCCAGCAGCGTAGGACTAGCGGGGGGTGGCAATGAGCAGTTCTTC.